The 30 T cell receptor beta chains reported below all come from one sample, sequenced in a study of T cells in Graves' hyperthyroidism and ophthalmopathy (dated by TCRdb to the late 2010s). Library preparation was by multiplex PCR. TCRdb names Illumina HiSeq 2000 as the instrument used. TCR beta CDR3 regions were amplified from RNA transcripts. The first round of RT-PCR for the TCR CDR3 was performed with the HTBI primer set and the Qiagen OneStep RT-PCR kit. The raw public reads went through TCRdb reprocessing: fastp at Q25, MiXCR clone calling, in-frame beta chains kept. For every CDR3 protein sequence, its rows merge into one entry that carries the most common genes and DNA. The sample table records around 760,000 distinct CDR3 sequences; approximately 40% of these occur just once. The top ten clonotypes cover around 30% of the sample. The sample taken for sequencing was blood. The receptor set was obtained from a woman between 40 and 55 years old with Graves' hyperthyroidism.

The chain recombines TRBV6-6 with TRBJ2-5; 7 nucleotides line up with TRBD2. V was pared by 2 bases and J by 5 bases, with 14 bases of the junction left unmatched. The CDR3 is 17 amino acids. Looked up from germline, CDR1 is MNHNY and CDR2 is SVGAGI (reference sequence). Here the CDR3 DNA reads TGTGCCAGCAGTTACGTTCTTCGCCCGCGGGGAGGGGAGACCCAGTACTTC. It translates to CASSYVLRPRGGETQYF.

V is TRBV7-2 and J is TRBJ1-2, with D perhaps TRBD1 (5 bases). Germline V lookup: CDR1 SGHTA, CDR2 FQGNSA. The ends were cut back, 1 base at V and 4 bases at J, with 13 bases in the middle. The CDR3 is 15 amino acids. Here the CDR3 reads CASSLEQGSAYGYTF. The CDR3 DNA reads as TGTGCCAGCAGCTTAGAGCAGGGCTCAGCCTATGGCTACACCTTC. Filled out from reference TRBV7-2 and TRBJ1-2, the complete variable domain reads GAGVSQSPSNKVTEKGKDVELRCDPISGHTALYWYRQSLGQGLEFLIYFQGNSAPDKSGLPSDRFSAERTGGSVSTLTIQRTQQEDSAVYLCASSLEQGSAYGYTFGSGTRLTVV.

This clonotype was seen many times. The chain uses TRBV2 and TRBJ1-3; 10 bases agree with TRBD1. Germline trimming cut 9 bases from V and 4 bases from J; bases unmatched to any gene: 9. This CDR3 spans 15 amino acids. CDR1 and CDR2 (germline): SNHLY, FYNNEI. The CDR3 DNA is TGTGCCAGGGAAGACAGGGGGCAGAGGGGAAACACCATATATTTT. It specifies CAREDRGQRGNTIYF.

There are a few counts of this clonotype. CDR3 sequence (DNA): TGTGCCAGCAGCCCCGGGACAGGGGCAGGGGAGCTGTTTTTT. Amino acid sequence: CASSPGTGAGELFF. This rearrangement joins TRBV7-2 to TRBJ2-2, with 10 bases aligning to TRBD1. Germline CDR1 is SGHTA and CDR2 is FQGNSA. The V and J ends lost 5 bases and 8 bases, in that order; junction bases with no gene match: 5. The CDR3 consists of 14 residues.

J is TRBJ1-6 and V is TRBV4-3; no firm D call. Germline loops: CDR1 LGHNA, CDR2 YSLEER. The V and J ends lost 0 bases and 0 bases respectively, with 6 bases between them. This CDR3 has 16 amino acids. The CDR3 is CASSQETLSYNSPLHF. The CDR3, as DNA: TGCGCCAGCAGCCAAGAGACGCTCTCCTATAATTCACCCCTCCACTTT.

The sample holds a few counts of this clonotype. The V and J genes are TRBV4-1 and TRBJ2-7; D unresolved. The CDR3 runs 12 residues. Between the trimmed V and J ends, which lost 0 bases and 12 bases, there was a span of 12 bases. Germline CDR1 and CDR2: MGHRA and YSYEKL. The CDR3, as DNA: TGCGCCAGCAGCCAAGAAATTTCCGGGCCGTACTTC. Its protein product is CASSQEISGPYF.

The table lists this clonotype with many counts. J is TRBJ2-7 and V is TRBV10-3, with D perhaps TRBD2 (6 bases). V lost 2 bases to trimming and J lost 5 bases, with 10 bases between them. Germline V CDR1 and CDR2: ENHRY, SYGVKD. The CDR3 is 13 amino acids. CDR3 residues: CAISEAGPNEQYF. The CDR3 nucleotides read TGTGCCATCAGTGAGGCGGGGCCCAACGAGCAGTACTTC.

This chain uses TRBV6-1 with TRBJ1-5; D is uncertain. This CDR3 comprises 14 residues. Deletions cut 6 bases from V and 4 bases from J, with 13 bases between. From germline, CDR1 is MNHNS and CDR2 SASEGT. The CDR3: CASRRGMDNQPQHF. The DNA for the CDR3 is TGTGCCAGCAGGCGAGGCATGGATAATCAGCCCCAGCATTTT.

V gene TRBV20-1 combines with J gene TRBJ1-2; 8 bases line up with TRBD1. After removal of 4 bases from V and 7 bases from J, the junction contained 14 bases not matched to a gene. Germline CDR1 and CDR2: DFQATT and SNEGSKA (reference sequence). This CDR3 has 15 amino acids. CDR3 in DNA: TGCAGTGCTATAGACCGACAGGGGCCCAATGGTGGCTACACCTTC. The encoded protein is CSAIDRQGPNGGYTF.

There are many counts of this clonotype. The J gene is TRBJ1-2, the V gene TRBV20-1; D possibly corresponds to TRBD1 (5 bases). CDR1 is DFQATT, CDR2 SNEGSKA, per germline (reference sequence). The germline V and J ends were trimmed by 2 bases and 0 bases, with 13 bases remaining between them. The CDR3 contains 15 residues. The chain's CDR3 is CSARRRGGSNYGYTF. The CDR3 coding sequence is TGCAGTGCTAGAAGGCGGGGCGGCTCTAACTATGGCTACACCTTC.

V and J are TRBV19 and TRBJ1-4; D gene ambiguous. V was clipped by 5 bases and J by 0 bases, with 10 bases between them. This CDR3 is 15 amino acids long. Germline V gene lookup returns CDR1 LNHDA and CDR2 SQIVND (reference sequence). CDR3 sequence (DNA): TGTGCCAGTAGTGCCGCCTTTGCAACTAATGAAAAACTGTTTTTT. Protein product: CASSAAFATNEKLFF.

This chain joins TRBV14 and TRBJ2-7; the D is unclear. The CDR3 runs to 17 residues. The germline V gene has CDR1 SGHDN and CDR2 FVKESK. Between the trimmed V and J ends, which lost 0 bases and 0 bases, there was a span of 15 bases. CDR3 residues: CASSQDPRQGVSYEQYF. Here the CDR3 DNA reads TGTGCCAGCAGCCAAGATCCAAGGCAAGGAGTCTCCTACGAGCAGTACTTC.

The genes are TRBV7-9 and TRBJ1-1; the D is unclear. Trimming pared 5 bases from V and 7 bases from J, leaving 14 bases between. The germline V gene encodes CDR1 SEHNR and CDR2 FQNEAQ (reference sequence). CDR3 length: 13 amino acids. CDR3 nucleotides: TGTGCCAGCAGCCAAGATCGGCGTGATGAAGCTTTCTTT. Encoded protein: CASSQDRRDEAFF.

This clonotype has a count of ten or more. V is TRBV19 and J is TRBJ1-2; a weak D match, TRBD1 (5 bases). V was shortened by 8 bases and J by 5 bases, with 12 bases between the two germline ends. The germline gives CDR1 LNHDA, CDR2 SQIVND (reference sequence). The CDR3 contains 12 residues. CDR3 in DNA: TGTGCCAGTGGAGGCGGGGCGTATGGCTACACCTTC. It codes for CASGGGAYGYTF.

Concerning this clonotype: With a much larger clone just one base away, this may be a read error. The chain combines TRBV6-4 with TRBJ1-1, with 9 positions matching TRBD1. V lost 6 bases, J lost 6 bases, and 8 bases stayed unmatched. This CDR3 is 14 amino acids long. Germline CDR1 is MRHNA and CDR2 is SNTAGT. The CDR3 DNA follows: TGTGCCAGCAGGGACAGGGACAGGGAAGCTGAAGCTTTCTTT. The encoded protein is CASRDRDREAEAFF.

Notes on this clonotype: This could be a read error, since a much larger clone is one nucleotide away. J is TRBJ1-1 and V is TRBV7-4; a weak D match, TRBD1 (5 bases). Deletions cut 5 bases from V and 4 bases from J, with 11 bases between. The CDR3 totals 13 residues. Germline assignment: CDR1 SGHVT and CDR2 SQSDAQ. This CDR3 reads CASSGGSRTEAFF. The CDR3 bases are TGTGCCAGCAGCGGGGGGTCGCGCACTGAAGCTTTCTTT. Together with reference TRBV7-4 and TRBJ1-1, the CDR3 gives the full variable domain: GAGVSQSPRYKVAKRGRDVALRCDSISGHVTLYWYRQTLGQGSEVLTYSQSDAQRDKSGRPSGRFSAERPERSVSTLKIQRTEQGDSAVYLCASSGGSRTEAFFGQGTRLTVV.

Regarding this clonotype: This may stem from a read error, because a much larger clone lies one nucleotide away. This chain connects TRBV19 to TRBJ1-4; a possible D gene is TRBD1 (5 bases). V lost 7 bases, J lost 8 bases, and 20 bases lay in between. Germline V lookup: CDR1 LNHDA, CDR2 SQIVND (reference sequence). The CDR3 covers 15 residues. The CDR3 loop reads CASNIPGPRREKLFF. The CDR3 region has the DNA TGTGCCAGTAATATTCCGGGACCACGACGGGAAAAACTGTTTTTT.

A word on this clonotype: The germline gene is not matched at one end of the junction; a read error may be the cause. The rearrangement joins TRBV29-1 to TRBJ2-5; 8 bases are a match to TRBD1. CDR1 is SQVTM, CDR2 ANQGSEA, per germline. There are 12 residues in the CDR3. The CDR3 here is CSPWTGQGTQYF. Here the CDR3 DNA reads TGCAGCCCATGGACAGGGCAAGGGACCCAGTACTTC.

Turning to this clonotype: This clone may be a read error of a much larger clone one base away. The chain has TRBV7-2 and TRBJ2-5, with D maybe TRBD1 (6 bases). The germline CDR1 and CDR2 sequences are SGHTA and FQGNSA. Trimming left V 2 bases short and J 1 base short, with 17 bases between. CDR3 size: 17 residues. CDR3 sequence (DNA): TGTGCCAGCAGCTTATGGTCAGGGGCAAGAGGCCAAGAGACCCAGTACTTC. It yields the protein CASSLWSGARGQETQYF.

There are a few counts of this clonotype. CDR3 bases: TGCAGTGCTGCCCGACCTAGGAACCTACAAGAGACCCAGTACTTC. Translation gives CSAARPRNLQETQYF. The chain combines TRBV20-1 with TRBJ2-5; no reliable D call. The CDR3 is 15 residues long. Germline CDR1 DFQATT, CDR2 SNEGSKA (reference sequence). V was trimmed by 5 bases and J by 2 bases, leaving 18 bases between them.

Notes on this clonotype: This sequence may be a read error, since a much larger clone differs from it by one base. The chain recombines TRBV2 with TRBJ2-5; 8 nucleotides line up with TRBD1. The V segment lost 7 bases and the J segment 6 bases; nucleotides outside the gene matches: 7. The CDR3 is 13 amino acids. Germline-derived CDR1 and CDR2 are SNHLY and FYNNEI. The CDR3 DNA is TGTGCCAGCAAGCAGGGGGCAACAAAGACCCAGTACTTC. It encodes CASKQGATKTQYF.

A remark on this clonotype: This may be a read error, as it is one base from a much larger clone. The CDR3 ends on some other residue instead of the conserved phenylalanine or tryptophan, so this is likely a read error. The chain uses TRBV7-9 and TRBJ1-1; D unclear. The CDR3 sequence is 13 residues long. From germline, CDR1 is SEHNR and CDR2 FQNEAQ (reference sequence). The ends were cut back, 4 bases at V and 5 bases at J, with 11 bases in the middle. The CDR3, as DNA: TGTGCCAGCAGCTCCGATTTGTCGACTGAAGCTTTCCTT. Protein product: CASSSDLSTEAFL.

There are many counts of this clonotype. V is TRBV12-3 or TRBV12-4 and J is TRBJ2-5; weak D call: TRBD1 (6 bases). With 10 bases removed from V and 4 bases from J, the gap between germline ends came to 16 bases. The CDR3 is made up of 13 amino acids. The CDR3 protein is CATQGLGGETQYF. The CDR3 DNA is TGTGCCACCCAGGGGCTGGGTGGAGAGACCCAGTACTTC.

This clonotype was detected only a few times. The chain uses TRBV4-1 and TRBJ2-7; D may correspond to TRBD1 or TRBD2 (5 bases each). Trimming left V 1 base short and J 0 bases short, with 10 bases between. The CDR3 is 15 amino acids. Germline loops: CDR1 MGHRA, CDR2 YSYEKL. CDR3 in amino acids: CASSQVEDTSYEQYF. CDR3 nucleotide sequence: TGCGCCAGCAGCCAAGTGGAGGACACCTCCTACGAGCAGTACTTC.

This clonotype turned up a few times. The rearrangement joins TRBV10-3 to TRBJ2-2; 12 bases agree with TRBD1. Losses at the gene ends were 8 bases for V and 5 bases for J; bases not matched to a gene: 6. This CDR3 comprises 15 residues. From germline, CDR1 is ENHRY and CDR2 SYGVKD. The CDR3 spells CAIGGTGGRTGELFF. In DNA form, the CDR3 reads TGTGCCATCGGGGGGACAGGGGGCAGAACCGGGGAGCTGTTTTTT.

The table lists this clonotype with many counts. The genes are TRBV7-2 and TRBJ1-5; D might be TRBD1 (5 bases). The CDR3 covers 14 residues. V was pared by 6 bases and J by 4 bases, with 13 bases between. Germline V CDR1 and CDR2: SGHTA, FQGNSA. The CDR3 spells CASSPTPGNQPQHF. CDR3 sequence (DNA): TGTGCCAGCAGTCCTACCCCAGGGAATCAGCCCCAGCATTTT.

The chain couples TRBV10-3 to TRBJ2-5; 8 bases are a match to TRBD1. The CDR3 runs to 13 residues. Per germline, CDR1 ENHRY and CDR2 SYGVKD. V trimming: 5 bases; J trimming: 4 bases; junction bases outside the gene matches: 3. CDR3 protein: CAISLGTGETQYF. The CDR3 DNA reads TGTGCCATCAGTTTGGGGACAGGAGAGACCCAGTACTTC.

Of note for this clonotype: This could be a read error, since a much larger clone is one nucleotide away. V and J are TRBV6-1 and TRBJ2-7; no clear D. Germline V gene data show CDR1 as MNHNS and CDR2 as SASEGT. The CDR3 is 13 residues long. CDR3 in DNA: TGTGCCAGCTCTGTGGCTTCGGTAGGCGAGCAGCACTTC. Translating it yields CASSVASVGEQHF.

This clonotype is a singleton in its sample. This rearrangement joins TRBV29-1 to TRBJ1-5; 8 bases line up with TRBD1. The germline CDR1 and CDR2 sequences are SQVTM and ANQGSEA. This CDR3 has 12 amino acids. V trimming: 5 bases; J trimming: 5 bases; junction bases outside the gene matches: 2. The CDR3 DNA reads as TGCAGCGTTCTGGACAGGGATCAGCCCCAGCATTTT. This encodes CSVLDRDQPQHF.

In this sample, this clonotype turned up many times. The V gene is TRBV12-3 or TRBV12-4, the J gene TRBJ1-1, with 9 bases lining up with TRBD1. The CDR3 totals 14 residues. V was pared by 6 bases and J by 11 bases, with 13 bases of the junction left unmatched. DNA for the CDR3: TGTGCCAGCAGCCCTCGGACAGGGGAGGCGTCGGCTTTCTTT. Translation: CASSPRTGEASAFF.